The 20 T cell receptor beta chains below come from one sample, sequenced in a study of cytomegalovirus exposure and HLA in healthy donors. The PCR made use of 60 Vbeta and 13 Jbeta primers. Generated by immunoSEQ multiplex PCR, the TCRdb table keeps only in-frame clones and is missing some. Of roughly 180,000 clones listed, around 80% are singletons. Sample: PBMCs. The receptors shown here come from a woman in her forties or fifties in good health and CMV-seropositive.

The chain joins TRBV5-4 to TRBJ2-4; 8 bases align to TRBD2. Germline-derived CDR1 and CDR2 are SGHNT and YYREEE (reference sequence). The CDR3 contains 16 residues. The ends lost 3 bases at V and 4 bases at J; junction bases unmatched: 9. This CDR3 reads CASSSSPGGRKNIQYF. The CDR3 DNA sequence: TGTGCCAGCAGCTCCAGCCCGGGGGGGCGAAAAAACATTCAGTACTTC.

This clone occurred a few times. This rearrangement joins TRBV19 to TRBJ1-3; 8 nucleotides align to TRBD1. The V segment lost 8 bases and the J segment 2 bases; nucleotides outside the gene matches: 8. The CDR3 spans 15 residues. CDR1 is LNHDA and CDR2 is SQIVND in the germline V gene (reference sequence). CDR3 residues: CASGQGRAAGNTIYF. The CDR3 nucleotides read TGTGCCAGTGGACAGGGAAGAGCCGCTGGAAACACCATATATTTT.

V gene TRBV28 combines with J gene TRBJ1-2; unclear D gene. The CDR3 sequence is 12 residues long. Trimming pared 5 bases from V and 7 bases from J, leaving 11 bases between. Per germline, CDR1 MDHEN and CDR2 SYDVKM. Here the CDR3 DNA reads TGTGCCAGCAGTCCCGGACTCGGTGGCTACACCTTC. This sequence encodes CASSPGLGGYTF.

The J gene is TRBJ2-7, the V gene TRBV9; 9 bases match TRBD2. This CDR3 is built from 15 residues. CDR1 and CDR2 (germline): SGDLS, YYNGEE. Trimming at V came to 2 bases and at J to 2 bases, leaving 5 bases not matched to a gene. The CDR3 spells CASSVFSGSPYEQYF. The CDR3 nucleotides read TGTGCCAGCAGCGTTTTTAGCGGGAGCCCCTACGAGCAGTACTTC.

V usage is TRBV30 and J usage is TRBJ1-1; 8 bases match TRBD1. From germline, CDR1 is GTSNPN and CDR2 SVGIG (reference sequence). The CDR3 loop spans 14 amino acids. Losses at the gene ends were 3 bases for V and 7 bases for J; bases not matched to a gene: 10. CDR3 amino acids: CAWRADRGQYEAFF. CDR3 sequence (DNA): TGTGCCTGGAGGGCCGACAGGGGCCAATATGAAGCTTTCTTT.

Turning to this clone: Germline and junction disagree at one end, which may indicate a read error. CDR3 coding DNA: TGTTCCAGCAGCTTACTAGGGGGCGCGACCGGGGAGCTGTTTTTT. Its protein is CSSSLLGGATGELFF. The chain carries TRBV7-9 and TRBJ2-2; 7 nucleotides line up with TRBD1. The CDR3 extends over 15 amino acids. CDR1 SEHNR and CDR2 FQNEAQ come from the germline V gene (reference sequence).

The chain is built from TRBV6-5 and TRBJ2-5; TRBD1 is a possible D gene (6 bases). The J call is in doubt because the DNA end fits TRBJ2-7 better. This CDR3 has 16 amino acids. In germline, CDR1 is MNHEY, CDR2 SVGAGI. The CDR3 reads CASSYNRDVGSYEQYF. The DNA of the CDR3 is TGTGCCAGCAGTTACAACAGGGACGTTGGTTCCTACGAGCAGTACTTC.

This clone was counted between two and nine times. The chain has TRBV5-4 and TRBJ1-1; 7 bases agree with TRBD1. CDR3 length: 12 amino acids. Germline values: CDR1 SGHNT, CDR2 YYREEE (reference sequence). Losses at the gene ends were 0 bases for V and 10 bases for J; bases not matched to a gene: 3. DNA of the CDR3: TGTGCCAGCAGCTTGGATGCAGGGGGAGCTTTCTTT. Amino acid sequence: CASSLDAGGAFF.

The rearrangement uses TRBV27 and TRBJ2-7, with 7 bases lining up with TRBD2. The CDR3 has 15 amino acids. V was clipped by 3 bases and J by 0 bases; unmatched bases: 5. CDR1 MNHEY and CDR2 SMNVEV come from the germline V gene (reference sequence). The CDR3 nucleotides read TGTGCCAGCAGTTTGAGTCTAGCGGACTCCTACGAGCAGTACTTC. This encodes CASSLSLADSYEQYF.

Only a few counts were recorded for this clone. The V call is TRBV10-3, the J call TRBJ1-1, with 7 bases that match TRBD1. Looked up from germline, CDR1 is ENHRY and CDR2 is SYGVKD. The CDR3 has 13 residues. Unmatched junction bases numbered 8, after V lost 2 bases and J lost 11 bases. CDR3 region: CAISEKGAAYAFF. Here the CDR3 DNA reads TGTGCCATCAGTGAGAAGGGGGCGGCGTATGCTTTCTTT.

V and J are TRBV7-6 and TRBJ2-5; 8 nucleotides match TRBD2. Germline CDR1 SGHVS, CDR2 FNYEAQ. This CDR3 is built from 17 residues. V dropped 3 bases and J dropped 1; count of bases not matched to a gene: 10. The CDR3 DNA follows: TGTGCCAGCAGCTTTAAAAAACTAGCGGAATTCCAAGAGACCCAGTACTTC. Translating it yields CASSFKKLAEFQETQYF.

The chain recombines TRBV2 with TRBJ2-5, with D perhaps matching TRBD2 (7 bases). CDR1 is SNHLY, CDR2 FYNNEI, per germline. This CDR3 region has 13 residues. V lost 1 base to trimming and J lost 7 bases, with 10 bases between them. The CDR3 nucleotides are TGTGCCAGCAGTGAAGAAGGGGGGGGGACCCAGTACTTC. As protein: CASSEEGGGTQYF.

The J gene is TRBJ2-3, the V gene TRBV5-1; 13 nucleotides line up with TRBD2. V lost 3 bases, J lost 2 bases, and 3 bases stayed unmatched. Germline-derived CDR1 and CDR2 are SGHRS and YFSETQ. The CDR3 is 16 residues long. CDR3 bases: TGCGCCAGCAGCTCGGGACTAGCGGGGATCACAGATACGCAGTATTTT. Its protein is CASSSGLAGITDTQYF.

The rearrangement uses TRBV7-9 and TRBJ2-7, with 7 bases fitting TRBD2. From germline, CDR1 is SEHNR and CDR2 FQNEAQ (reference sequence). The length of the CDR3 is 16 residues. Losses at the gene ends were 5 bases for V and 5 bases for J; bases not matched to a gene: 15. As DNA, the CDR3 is TGTGCCAGCAGCACCTTGGGAGCGGGGCCTCGAGACGAGCAGTACTTC. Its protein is CASSTLGAGPRDEQYF.

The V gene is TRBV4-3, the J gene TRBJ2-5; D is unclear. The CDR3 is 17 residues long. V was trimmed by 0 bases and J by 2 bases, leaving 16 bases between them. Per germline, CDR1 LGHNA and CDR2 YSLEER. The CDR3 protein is CASSQDLYYTVQETQYF. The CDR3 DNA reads TGCGCCAGCAGCCAAGATCTTTATTACACAGTACAAGAGACCCAGTACTTC.

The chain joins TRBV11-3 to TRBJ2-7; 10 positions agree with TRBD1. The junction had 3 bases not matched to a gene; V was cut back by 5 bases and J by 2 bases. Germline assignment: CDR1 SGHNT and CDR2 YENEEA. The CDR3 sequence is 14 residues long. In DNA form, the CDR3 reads TGTGCCAGCAGCCTCGGGACAGGGGCCTACGAGCAGTACTTC. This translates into CASSLGTGAYEQYF.

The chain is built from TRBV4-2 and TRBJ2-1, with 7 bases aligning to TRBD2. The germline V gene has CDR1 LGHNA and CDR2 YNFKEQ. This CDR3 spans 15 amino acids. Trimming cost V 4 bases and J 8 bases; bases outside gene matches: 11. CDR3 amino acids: CASSRLGGSADEQFF. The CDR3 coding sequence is TGTGCCAGCAGCCGTCTTGGCGGGAGTGCCGATGAGCAGTTCTTC.

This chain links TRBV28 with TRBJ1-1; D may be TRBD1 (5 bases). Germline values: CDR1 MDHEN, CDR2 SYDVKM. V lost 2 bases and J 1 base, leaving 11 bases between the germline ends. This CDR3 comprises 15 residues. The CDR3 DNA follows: TGTGCCAGCAGTTTAAGCCACAGGACGAACACTGAAGCTTTCTTT. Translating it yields CASSLSHRTNTEAFF.

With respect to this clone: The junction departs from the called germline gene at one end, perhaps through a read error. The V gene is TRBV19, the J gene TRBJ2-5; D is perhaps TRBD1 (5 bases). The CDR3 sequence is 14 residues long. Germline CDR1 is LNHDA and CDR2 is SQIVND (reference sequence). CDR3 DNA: TGTGCCAGTAGTGAGCAGGGATACCAGGAGACCCAGTACTTC. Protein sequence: CASSEQGYQETQYF.

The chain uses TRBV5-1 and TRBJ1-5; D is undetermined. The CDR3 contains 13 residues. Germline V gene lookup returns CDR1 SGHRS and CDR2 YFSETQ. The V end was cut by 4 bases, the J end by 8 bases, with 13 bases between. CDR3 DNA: TGCGCCAGCAGCCCACGAAGCGGGGAGCCCCAGCATTTT. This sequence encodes CASSPRSGEPQHF.